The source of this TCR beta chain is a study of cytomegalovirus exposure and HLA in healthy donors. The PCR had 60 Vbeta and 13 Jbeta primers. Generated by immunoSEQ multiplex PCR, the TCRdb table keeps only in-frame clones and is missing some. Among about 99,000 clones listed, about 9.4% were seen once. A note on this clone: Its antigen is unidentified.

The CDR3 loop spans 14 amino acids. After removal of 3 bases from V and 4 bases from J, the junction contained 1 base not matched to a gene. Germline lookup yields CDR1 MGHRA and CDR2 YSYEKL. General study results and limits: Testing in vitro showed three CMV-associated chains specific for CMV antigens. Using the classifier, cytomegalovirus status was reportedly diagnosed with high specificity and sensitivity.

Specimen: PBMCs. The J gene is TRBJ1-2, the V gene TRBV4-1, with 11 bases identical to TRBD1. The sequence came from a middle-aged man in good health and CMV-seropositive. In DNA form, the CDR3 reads TGCGCCAGCAGCCAGGGACAGGGGGGCTATGGCTACACCTTC. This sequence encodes CASSQGQGGYGYTF.